Shown below are 27 T cell receptor beta chains from a single sample sequenced in a study of shared clonotypes between healthy human individuals. Naive CD8 cells comprised CD45RO-negative, CCR7-positively selected cells, excluding terminally differentiated effector memory CD45RA+ cells. Method: immunoSEQ multiplex PCR; TCRdb's copy keeps in-frame clones and lacks some. This table holds more than 600,000 clones, 92% found once. The material sequenced was naive CD8+ T cells sorted from blood. The receptor set was obtained from a man aged 30 to 39 in good health.

This chain uses TRBV25-1 with TRBJ2-7; no definite D call. The CDR3 loop spans 16 amino acids. CDR1 and CDR2 (germline): MGHDK, SYGVNS. V dropped 8 bases and J dropped 3 bases, with 23 bases sitting between them. CDR3 loop: CASGATAGPRGYEQYF. As DNA, the CDR3 is TGTGCCAGCGGAGCCACTGCCGGGCCAAGAGGCTACGAGCAGTACTTC.

The genes are TRBV27 and TRBJ2-6; 7 bases align to TRBD1. The CDR3 has 16 amino acids. V trimming: 5 bases; J trimming: 2 bases; junction bases outside the gene matches: 6. Per germline, CDR1 MNHEY and CDR2 SMNVEV (reference sequence). The CDR3 sequence is CASSQLGTAGANVLTF. The CDR3 DNA is TGTGCCAGCAGTCAACTGGGGACAGCTGGGGCCAACGTCCTGACTTTC. Filled out from reference TRBV27 and TRBJ2-6, the complete variable domain reads EAQVTQNPRYLITVTGKKLTVTCSQNMNHEYMSWYRQDPGLGLRQIYYSMNVEVTDKGDVPEGYKVSRKEKRNFPLILESPSPNQTSLYFCASSQLGTAGANVLTFGAGSRLTVL.

The rearrangement uses TRBV5-6 and TRBJ2-7; the match to TRBD2 covers 7 bases. The CDR3 is 14 amino acids. Trimming removed 4 bases from V and 4 bases from J; junction bases left unmatched: 8. Per the germline V gene, CDR1 is SGHDT and CDR2 is YYEEEE. This CDR3 is CASSRTRGLYEQYF. The CDR3 region has the DNA TGTGCCAGCAGCCGGACTAGAGGCCTTTACGAGCAGTACTTC. Drawing the rest from reference TRBV5-6 and TRBJ2-7, the complete variable domain is DAGVTQSPTHLIKTRGQQVTLRCSPKSGHDTVSWYQQALGQGPQFIFQYYEEEERQRGNFPDRFSGHQFPNYSSELNVNALLLGDSALYLCASSRTRGLYEQYFGPGTRLTVT.

The rearrangement uses TRBV11-2 and TRBJ1-1, with a weak D call TRBD1 (5 bases). In germline, CDR1 is SGHAT, CDR2 FQNNGV. V lost 3 bases to trimming and J lost 0 bases, with 14 bases between them. This CDR3 contains 16 residues. CDR3: CASSFPEDTLNTEAFF. CDR3 coding DNA: TGTGCCAGCAGCTTCCCTGAGGACACGTTGAACACTGAAGCTTTCTTT.

CDR3 sequence (DNA): TGTGCCAGCAGTGGGGACCTACTTCTGGACAGGGGCGAGGGTAGTTATGGCTACACCTTC. Translation gives CASSGDLLLDRGEGSYGYTF. The chain has TRBV6-1 and TRBJ1-2; 9 nucleotides match TRBD1. Germline V gene sequence: CDR1 MNHNS, CDR2 SASEGT. There are 20 residues in the CDR3. J lost 5 bases, V lost 4 bases, and 23 bases had no gene match.

The genes are TRBV29-1 and TRBJ2-2; 9 positions match TRBD1. The CDR3 spans 14 residues. The V segment lost 7 bases and the J segment 0 bases; nucleotides outside the gene matches: 3. CDR1 and CDR2 from the germline V gene are SQVTM and ANQGSEA. This CDR3 reads CSGGQGPNTGELFF. The CDR3 coding sequence is TGCAGCGGGGGACAGGGACCGAACACCGGGGAGCTGTTTTTT.

The chain recombines TRBV7-8 with TRBJ2-6, with 8 bases fitting TRBD1. V trimming: 1 base; J trimming: 2 bases; junction bases outside the gene matches: 7. Germline-derived CDR1 and CDR2 are SGHVS and FQNEAQ. The CDR3 spans 18 residues. CDR3 bases: TGTGCCAGCAGCTTAGAACGGACAGGGACGGCTGGGGCCAACGTCCTGACTTTC. It encodes CASSLERTGTAGANVLTF.

The chain combines TRBV29-1 with TRBJ2-3; 7 nucleotides line up with TRBD1. After removal of 4 bases from V and 5 bases from J, the junction contained 18 bases not matched to a gene. The CDR3 contains 17 residues. Germline-derived CDR1 and CDR2 are SQVTM and ANQGSEA. The CDR3 loop is CSVGGLPANRGRDTQYF. Here the CDR3 DNA reads TGCAGCGTTGGAGGGCTCCCTGCGAACAGGGGAAGAGATACGCAGTATTTT.

In this sample, this clone turned up once. This chain uses TRBV27 with TRBJ1-2, with D unclear. CDR3 length: 13 residues. Germline CDR1 MNHEY, CDR2 SMNVEV (reference sequence). V lost 6 bases, J lost 13 bases, and 21 bases lay in between. CDR3 bases: TGTGCCAGCAGCATGGGAGCCGCTAGGAGCTGCACCTTC. Amino acid sequence: CASSMGAARSCTF.

This clone was counted once. The chain links TRBV28 to TRBJ1-5, with 7 bases matching TRBD1. Trimming took 6 bases from V and 5 from J; bases not matched to a gene: 13. Germline CDR1 is MDHEN and CDR2 is SYDVKM. This CDR3 has 16 amino acids. CDR3 sequence: CASRYRGHGRDQPQHF. DNA for the CDR3: TGTGCCAGCAGATACAGGGGTCACGGTCGCGATCAGCCCCAGCATTTT.

This clone was counted a single time. The chain is built from TRBV2 and TRBJ2-3; TRBD1 aligns across 9 bases. In germline, CDR1 is SNHLY, CDR2 FYNNEI. V was clipped by 8 bases and J by 9 bases; unmatched bases: 6. The length of the CDR3 is 12 residues. Here the CDR3 DNA reads TGTGCCAGCCCCGACAGGGGGAGAACGCAGTATTTT. Its translation is CASPDRGRTQYF.

V gene TRBV25-1 combines with J gene TRBJ2-3, with 9 bases matching TRBD2. CDR1 and CDR2 (germline): MGHDK, SYGVNS. This CDR3 comprises 15 residues. V lost 6 bases, J lost 0 bases, and 4 bases stayed unmatched. CDR3 bases: TGTGCCAGCAGCCGACTAGCGGAAAGCACAGATACGCAGTATTTT. Amino acid sequence: CASSRLAESTDTQYF.

V usage is TRBV19 and J usage is TRBJ2-7; D possibly corresponds to TRBD1 (5 bases). The ends were cut back, 5 bases at V and 4 bases at J, with 15 bases in the middle. Germline values: CDR1 LNHDA, CDR2 SQIVND (reference sequence). The CDR3 sequence is 14 residues long. In nucleotides, the CDR3 is TGTGCCAGTAGTGGGGCAGGGCTAGGGTACGAGCAGTACTTC. Protein: CASSGAGLGYEQYF.

This sequence joins TRBV4-1 and TRBJ1-1, with D possibly matching TRBD1 (5 bases). CDR1 and CDR2 (germline): MGHRA, YSYEKL. There are 18 residues in the CDR3. Trimming pared 0 bases from V and 0 bases from J, leaving 17 bases between. CDR3: CASSQDRGEITLNTEAFF. CDR3 nucleotides: TGCGCCAGCAGCCAAGATCGGGGGGAGATCACGCTGAACACTGAAGCTTTCTTT.

The chain uses TRBV4-3 and TRBJ1-1; D perhaps matches TRBD1 (5 bases). Germline V gene data show CDR1 as LGHNA and CDR2 as YSLEER. Trimming cost V 2 bases and J 3 bases, with 19 bases left between them. CDR3 length: 17 residues. The CDR3 region has the DNA TGCGCCAGCAGCCAACATAGATCAGGGCGGCCTTACACTGAAGCTTTCTTT. This translates into CASSQHRSGRPYTEAFF.

This clone has only one observation. The rearrangement joins TRBV28 to TRBJ2-1; TRBD2 matches at 13 bases. V lost 4 bases, J lost 2 bases, and 11 bases stayed unmatched. In germline, CDR1 is MDHEN, CDR2 SYDVKM. The CDR3 contains 19 residues. CDR3 nucleotide sequence: TGTGCCAGCAGTTCCCCACTAGCGGGAGGGCCTGGAACCTACAATGAGCAGTTCTTC. It codes for CASSSPLAGGPGTYNEQFF. Full variable domain (remainder filled in from reference TRBV28 and TRBJ2-1): DVKVTQSSRYLVKRTGEKVFLECVQDMDHENMFWYRQDPGLGLRLIYFSYDVKMKEKGDIPEGYSVSREKKERFSLILESASTNQTSMYLCASSSPLAGGPGTYNEQFFGPGTRLTVL.

The V call is TRBV29-1, the J call TRBJ2-1, with D maybe TRBD1 (6 bases). Looked up from germline, CDR1 is SQVTM and CDR2 is ANQGSEA. The CDR3 has 14 residues. Trimming shortened V by 7 bases and J by 10 bases, and 23 bases separated the two germline ends. CDR3 in DNA: TGCAGCGCCGTTACCCAGGGGACCCCGGCCGAGCAGTTCTTC. It translates to CSAVTQGTPAEQFF.

This chain uses TRBV7-6 with TRBJ1-5, with a tentative D call TRBD1 (6 bases). The germline V and J ends were trimmed by 4 bases and 3 bases, with 10 bases remaining between them. The CDR3 spans 14 residues. Per the germline V gene, CDR1 is SGHVS and CDR2 is FNYEAQ. The CDR3 DNA sequence: TGTGCCAGCAGCTCAGGACAGCTCAATCAGCCCCAGCATTTT. This gives the protein CASSSGQLNQPQHF.

This clone was counted once. The V call is TRBV27, the J call TRBJ2-7; weak D call: TRBD1 (6 bases). Germline-derived CDR1 and CDR2 are MNHEY and SMNVEV (reference sequence). The V end lost 5 bases, the J end lost 3 bases, and 11 bases lay between the germline ends. The CDR3 length is 13 residues. CDR3 sequence reads: CASSPLDSYEQYF. The CDR3 coding sequence is TGTGCCAGCAGTCCCCTGGACAGCTACGAGCAGTACTTC.

The chain uses TRBV4-3 and TRBJ2-2; D remains ambiguous. CDR1 and CDR2 (germline): LGHNA, YSLEER. The CDR3 has 14 residues. V was trimmed by 1 base and J by 5 bases, leaving 8 bases between them. For the CDR3, the DNA is TGCGCCAGCAGCCAAGCAAGGGCAACCGGGGAGCTGTTTTTT. Translated, it gives CASSQARATGELFF.

This clone came up once. The CDR3 loop reads CASQPSGQGEAALQPQHF. CDR3 sequence (DNA): TGTGCCAGCCAACCCTCGGGACAGGGTGAGGCAGCTCTCCAGCCCCAGCATTTT. This chain uses TRBV2 with TRBJ1-5; 9 bases match TRBD1. Trimming removed 8 bases from V and 7 bases from J; junction bases left unmatched: 21. This CDR3 is built from 18 residues. Germline V gives CDR1 SNHLY, CDR2 FYNNEI. The full variable domain, its missing parts supplied by reference TRBV2 and TRBJ1-5, is EPEVTQTPSHQVTQMGQEVILRCVPISNHLYFYWYRQILGQKVEFLVSFYNNEISEKSEIFDDQFSVERPDGSNFTLKIRSTKLEDSAMYFCASQPSGQGEAALQPQHFGDGTRLSIL.

The rearrangement uses TRBV7-2 and TRBJ2-5; 8 bases align to TRBD1. With V trimmed by 5 bases and J by 3 bases, 8 bases remained unmatched. This CDR3 is built from 15 residues. The germline gives CDR1 SGHTA, CDR2 FQGNSA. The DNA for the CDR3 is TGTGCCAGCAGCGTACCAGGGGGCGCGGAAGAGACCCAGTACTTC. Protein product: CASSVPGGAEETQYF.

The rearrangement links TRBV7-2 to TRBJ2-7; no clear D. The V gene lost 4 bases and the J gene lost 2 bases, with 15 bases spanning the gap. The CDR3 is 15 amino acids. Germline V gives CDR1 SGHTA, CDR2 FQGNSA. The CDR3 reads CASSSEMATPYEQYF. CDR3 DNA sequence: TGTGCCAGCAGCTCCGAAATGGCGACTCCCTACGAGCAGTACTTC.

The V and J genes are TRBV21-1 and TRBJ2-4; whether TRBD1, the table's D call, matches the DNA was not checked. TRBV21-1 constitutes a pseudogene. The CDR3 spans 17 residues. DNA for the CDR3: TGTGCCAGCAGCAAACTGTTCCGGGACAGGGAGACAAACATTCAGTACTTC. It translates to CASSKLFRDRETNIQYF.

This chain connects TRBV7-8 to TRBJ1-4, with D possibly TRBD1 on 6 matching bases. The CDR3 is 15 amino acids. V was shortened by 4 bases and J by 6 bases, with 15 bases between the two germline ends. The germline V gene has CDR1 SGHVS and CDR2 FQNEAQ. CDR3 nucleotides: TGTGCCAGCAGCTCCTTCGGGACATCTGATGAAAAACTGTTTTTT. Amino acid sequence: CASSSFGTSDEKLFF.

The genes are TRBV7-2 and TRBJ2-5; 10 bases are a match to TRBD2. The V gene's germline CDR1 is SGHTA and CDR2 FQGNSA. With 6 bases clipped from V and 4 bases from J, the junction kept 5 bases outside the gene matches. This CDR3 contains 14 residues. The CDR3 region is CASRQRTSGETQYF. CDR3 DNA sequence: TGTGCCAGCAGACAAAGGACTAGCGGAGAGACCCAGTACTTC.

J is TRBJ1-5 and V is TRBV19, with 7 bases matching TRBD1. CDR3 length equals 15 residues. Germline values: CDR1 LNHDA, CDR2 SQIVND (reference sequence). V trimming: 6 bases; J trimming: 9 bases; junction bases outside the gene matches: 14. The CDR3 reads CASSSGQSTYRPQHF. CDR3 nucleotides: TGTGCCAGTAGCTCGGGACAGAGTACCTATCGGCCCCAGCATTTT.